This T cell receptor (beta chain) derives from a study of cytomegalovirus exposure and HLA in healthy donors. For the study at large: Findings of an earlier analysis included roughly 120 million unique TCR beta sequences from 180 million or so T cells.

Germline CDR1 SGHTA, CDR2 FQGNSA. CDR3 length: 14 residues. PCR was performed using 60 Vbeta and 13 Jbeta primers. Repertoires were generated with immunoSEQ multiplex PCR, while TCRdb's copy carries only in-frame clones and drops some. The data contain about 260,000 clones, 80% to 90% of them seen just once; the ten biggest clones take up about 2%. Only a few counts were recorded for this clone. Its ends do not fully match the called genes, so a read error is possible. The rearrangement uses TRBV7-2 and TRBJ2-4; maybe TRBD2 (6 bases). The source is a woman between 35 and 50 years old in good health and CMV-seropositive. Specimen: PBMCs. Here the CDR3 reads CASSSLARGNSQYF. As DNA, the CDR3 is TGTGCCAGCAGCTCGCTAGCTCGGGGGAACAGTCAGTACTTC.